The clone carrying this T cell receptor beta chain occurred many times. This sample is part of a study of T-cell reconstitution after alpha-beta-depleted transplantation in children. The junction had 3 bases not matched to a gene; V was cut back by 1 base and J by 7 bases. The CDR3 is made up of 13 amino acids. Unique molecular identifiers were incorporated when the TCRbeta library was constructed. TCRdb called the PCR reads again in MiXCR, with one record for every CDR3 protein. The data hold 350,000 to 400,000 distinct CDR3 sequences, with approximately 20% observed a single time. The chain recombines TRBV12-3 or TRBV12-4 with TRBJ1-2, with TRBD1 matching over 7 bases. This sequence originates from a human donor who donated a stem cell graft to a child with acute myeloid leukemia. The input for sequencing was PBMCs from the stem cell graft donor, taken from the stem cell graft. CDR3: CASSLGGGGGYTF. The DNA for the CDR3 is TGTGCCAGCAGTTTAGGAGGGGGCGGTGGCTACACCTTC.